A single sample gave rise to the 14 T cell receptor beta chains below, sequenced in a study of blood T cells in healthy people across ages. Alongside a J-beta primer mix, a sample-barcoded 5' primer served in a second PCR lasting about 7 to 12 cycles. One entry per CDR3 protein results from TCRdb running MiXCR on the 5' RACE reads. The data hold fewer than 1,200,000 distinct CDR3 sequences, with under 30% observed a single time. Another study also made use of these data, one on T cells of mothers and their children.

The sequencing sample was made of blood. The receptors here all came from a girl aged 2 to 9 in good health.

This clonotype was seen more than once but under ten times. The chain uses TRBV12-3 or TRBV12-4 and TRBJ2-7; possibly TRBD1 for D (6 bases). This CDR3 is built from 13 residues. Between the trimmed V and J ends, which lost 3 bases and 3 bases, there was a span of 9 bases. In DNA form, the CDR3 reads TGTGCCAGCAGTTTTCCGGACAGCTACGAGCAGTACTTC. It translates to CASSFPDSYEQYF.

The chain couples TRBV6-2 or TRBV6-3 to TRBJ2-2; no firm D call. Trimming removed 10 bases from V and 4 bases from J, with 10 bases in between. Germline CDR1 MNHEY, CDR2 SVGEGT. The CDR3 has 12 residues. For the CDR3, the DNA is TGTGCCATCACTAAGAGCACCGGGGAGCTGTTTTTT. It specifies CAITKSTGELFF.

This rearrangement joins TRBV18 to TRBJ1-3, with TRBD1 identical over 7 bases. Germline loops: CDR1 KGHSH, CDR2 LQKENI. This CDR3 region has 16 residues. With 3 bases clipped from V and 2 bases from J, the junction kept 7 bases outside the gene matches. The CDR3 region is CASSPRGQAAGNTIYF. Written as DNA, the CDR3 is TGTGCCAGCTCACCGCGCGGACAGGCTGCTGGAAACACCATATATTTT.

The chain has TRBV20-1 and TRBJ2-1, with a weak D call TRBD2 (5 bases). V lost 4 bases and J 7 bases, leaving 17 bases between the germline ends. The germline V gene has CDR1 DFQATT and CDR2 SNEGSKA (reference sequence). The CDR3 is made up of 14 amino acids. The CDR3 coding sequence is TGCAGTGCTAAATCGGGGTTCGGTACGAATGAGCAGTTCTTC. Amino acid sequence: CSAKSGFGTNEQFF.

This CDR3 reads CASSQVLSGKDEKLFF. In DNA, the CDR3 is TGCGCCAGCAGCCAAGTTCTATCGGGGAAGGATGAAAAACTGTTTTTT. The chain uses TRBV4-1 and TRBJ1-4, with D unresolved. The germline gives CDR1 MGHRA, CDR2 YSYEKL. There are 16 residues in the CDR3. V was cut by 1 base and J by 6 bases, with 15 bases left in between.

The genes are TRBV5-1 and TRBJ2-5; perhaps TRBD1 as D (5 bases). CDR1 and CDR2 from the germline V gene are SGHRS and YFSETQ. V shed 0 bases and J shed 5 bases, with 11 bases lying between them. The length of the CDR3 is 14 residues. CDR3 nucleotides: TGCGCCAGCAGCTTGGAGCAGGGATTGGAGACCCAGTACTTC. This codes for CASSLEQGLETQYF.

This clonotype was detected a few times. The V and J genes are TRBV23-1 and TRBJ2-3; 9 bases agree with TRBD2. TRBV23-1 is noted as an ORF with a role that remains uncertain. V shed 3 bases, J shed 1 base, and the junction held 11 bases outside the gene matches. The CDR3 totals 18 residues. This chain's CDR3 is CASSHSIQSGGRTDTQYF. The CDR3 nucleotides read TGCGCCAGCAGTCATTCGATACAAAGCGGGGGGCGCACAGATACGCAGTATTTT.

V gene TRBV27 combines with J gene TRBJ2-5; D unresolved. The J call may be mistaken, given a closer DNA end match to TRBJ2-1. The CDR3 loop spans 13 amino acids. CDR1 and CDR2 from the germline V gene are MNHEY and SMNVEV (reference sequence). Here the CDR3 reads CASSPILTSEQFF. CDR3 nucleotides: TGTGCCAGCAGTCCTATACTTACAAGTGAGCAGTTCTTC.

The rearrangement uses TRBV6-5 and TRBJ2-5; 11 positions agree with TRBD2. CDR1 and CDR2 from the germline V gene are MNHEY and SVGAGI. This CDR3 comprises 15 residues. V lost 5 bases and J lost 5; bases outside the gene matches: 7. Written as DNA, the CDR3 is TGTGCCAGCAGTAGTATTAGCGGGGGGGACGAGACCCAGTACTTC. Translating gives CASSSISGGDETQYF.

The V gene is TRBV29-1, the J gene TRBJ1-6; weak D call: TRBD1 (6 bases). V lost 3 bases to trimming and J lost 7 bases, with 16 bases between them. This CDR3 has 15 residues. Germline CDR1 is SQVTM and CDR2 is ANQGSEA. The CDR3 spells CSVDPQGMRNSPLHF. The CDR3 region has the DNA TGCAGCGTTGACCCTCAGGGGATGCGGAATTCACCCCTCCACTTT.

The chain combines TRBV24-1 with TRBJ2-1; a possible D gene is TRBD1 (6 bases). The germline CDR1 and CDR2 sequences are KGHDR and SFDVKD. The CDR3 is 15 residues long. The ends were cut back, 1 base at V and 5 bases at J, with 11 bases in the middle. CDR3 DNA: TGTGCCACCAGTGATTTCGGCAGGGGTAACAATGAGCAGTTCTTC. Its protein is CATSDFGRGNNEQFF.

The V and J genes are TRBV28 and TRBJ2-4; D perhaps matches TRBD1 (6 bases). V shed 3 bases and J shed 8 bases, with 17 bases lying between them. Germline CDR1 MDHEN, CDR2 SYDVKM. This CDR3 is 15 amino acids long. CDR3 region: CASSLTDSSGDIQYF. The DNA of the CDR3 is TGTGCCAGCAGTTTGACGGACAGTTCGGGTGACATTCAGTACTTC.

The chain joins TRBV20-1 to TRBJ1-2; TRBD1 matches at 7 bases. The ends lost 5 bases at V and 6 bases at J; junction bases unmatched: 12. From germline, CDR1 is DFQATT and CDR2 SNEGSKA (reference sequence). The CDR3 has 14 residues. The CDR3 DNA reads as TGCAGTGCTCCACGGGACAGCTTAATCGATGGCTACACCTTC. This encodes CSAPRDSLIDGYTF.

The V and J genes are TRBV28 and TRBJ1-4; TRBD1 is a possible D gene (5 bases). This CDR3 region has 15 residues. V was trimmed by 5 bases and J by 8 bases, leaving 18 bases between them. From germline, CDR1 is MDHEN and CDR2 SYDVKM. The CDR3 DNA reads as TGTGCCAGCAGTCCCCGGCACCCCGGGGGAGAAAAACTGTTTTTT. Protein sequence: CASSPRHPGGEKLFF.